This entry features one TCR beta chain sequence. In the study's own analysis: Nucleated cell counts were estimated from reference gene primer amplification. Profiled with immunoSEQ multiplex PCR; TCRdb holds only in-frame clones, not every one. D and trimming come from the DNA, and the V and J calls and clone size come from that table. Among about 290,000 clones listed, approximately 86% were seen once. The germline V gene encodes CDR1 MDHEN and CDR2 SYDVKM. V dropped 2 bases and J dropped 6 bases, with 8 bases sitting between them. The CDR3 sequence is 13 residues long. The sample is drawn from a study of blood T cell repertoires in COVID-19. Study-level background: There were acute and convalescent COVID-19 samples, and they came from the United States, Italy and Spain. PBMCs, B-cell-depleted T cells, or T cells were the source of the cDNA or gDNA that made up the material.

Sequencing input: peripheral blood. This chain joins TRBV28 and TRBJ2-1; D might be TRBD2 (6 bases). The source is a woman in her forties or fifties with active or convalescent COVID-19. This CDR3 is CASSLRLVNEQFF. In nucleotides, the CDR3 is TGTGCCAGCAGTTTACGACTAGTCAATGAGCAGTTCTTC.